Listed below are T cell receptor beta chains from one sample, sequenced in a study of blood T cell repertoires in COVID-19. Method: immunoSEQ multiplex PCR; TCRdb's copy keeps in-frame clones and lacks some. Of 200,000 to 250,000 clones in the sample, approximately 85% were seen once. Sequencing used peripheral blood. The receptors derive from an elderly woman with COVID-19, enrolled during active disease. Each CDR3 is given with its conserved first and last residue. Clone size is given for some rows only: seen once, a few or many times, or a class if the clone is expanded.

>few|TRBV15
CATSKQGMNTEAFF
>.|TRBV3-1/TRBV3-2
CASSQGPGTEAFF
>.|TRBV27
CASSLFNPSAEQFF
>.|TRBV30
CACAALRQSDEQYF
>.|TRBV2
CASSEAAYYGYTF
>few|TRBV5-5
CASRGGGGPEDTQYF
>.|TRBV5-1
CASTLGTNVLTF
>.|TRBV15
CATSREGRFNQPQHF
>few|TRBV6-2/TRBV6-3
CASSTDRERGYTF
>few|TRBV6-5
CASSSGTGTTEAFF
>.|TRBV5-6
CASSLEGQGTGYTF
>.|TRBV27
CASSLEVGNEQFF
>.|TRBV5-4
CASSSGTGYDLNTEAFF
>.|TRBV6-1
CASSESLGYTF
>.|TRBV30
CAWSVTRFEAFF
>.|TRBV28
CASSLDSGQSSYEQYF
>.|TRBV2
CASSEIQGRYGYTF
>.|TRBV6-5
CASFDRAHGYTF
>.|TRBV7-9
CASSQLGQIEAFF
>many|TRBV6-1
CASSDRTGGPANYGYTF
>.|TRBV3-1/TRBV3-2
CASSQDVREQFF
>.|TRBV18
CASSPDRGRSQPQHF
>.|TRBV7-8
CASSLTSNSYNEQFF
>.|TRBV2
CASSVRGAHEQYF
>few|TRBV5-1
CASSLDRERYGYTF
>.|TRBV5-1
CASSLVEGARSEQYF
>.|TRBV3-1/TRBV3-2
CASSERDPSEKLFF
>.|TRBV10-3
CAITETGFKLERAFF
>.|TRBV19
CASSIGLSAPYGYTF
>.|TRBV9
CASSVAPITGGGYTF
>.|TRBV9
CASSVVGDSQETQYF